This T cell receptor (beta chain) was identified during a study of blood T cell repertoires in COVID-19. About the research overall: Whether acute or convalescent, the COVID-19 samples came from the United States, Italy and Spain.

The repertoire was sequenced with immunoSEQ multiplex PCR; TCRdb's copy has only in-frame clones and lacks some. This sample has about 140,000 clones, with over 75% found just once. The CDR3 runs 14 residues. V was pared by 5 bases and J by 4 bases, with 13 bases between. CDR1 LNHDA and CDR2 SQIVND come from the germline V gene (reference sequence). The source material was peripheral blood. This sequence was found in a human donor in a cohort sampled during active COVID-19. This chain joins TRBV19 and TRBJ2-3, with a possible D match to TRBD1 (6 bases). DNA of the CDR3: TGTGCCAGTAGTTGGTGGGACAACCCAGATACGCAGTATTTT. Protein sequence: CASSWWDNPDTQYF.